This entry lists 19 T cell receptor beta chains sequenced from one sample in a study of CD8 T cells in Susac syndrome. When the RNA was reverse transcribed, random hexamers were used with an input of roughly 0.45 to 1 ug. TCRdb reanalysed the immunoSEQ multiplex PCR reads using MiXCR and keeps one entry per CDR3 protein. The sample has about 80,000 distinct CDR3 sequences; about 93% are singletons. Sequenced: CD8+ T cells from PBMCs. The source of these receptors is a human donor in good health.

The chain combines TRBV7-2 with TRBJ2-7, with 7 bases aligning to TRBD1. The V segment lost 5 bases and the J segment 6 bases; nucleotides outside the gene matches: 13. The CDR3 has 15 residues. Germline-derived CDR1 and CDR2 are SGHTA and FQGNSA. The CDR3 sequence is CASSPRDSPQGEQYV. CDR3 sequence (DNA): TGTGCCAGCAGCCCACGGGACAGTCCGCAAGGCGAGCAGTACGTC.

J is TRBJ1-1 and V is TRBV7-9, with D possibly being TRBD1 (5 bases). Trimming took off 10 bases at V and 4 bases at J, with 19 bases between the two ends. The germline CDR1 and CDR2 sequences are SEHNR and FQNEAQ (reference sequence). The CDR3 consists of 14 residues. Here the CDR3 reads CATVPGPGGTEAFF. The CDR3 coding sequence is TGTGCCACCGTTCCAGGGCCTGGAGGCACTGAAGCTTTCTTT.

The chain carries TRBV12-5 and TRBJ1-1; D unclear. The germline CDR1 and CDR2 sequences are LGHNT and FRNRAP. Trimming stripped 0 bases from V and 0 bases from J, with 8 bases between. This CDR3 region has 15 residues. The CDR3 sequence is CASGLVRQLNTEAFF. The CDR3 DNA is TGTGCTAGTGGTTTGGTGAGGCAGCTGAACACTGAAGCTTTCTTT. Variable domain in full (rest from reference TRBV12-5 and TRBJ1-1): DARVTQTPRHKVTEMGQEVTMRCQPILGHNTVFWYRQTMMQGLELLAYFRNRAPLDDSGMPKDRFSAEMPDATLATLKIQPSEPRDSAVYFCASGLVRQLNTEAFFGQGTRLTVV.

The chain is built from TRBV9 and TRBJ2-1; D unclear. The V gene's germline CDR1 is SGDLS and CDR2 YYNGEE. Trimming took off 4 bases at V and 6 bases at J, with 14 bases between the two ends. The CDR3 is made up of 14 amino acids. The CDR3 spells CASSPWGSGNEQFF. CDR3 DNA sequence: TGTGCCAGCAGCCCGTGGGGTTCAGGCAATGAGCAGTTCTTC.

This clonotype was picked up one time. Written as DNA, the CDR3 is TGTGCCAGCTCTCTTAATTACCGGGAAATCGAGCAGTTCTTC. Its protein is CASSLNYREIEQFF. The chain links TRBV14 to TRBJ2-1; weak D call: TRBD2 (5 bases). CDR1 is SGHDN and CDR2 is FVKESK in the germline V gene. Deletions cut 8 bases from V and 10 bases from J, with 21 bases between. The CDR3 runs 14 residues.

This chain uses TRBV29-1 with TRBJ2-3; D possibly corresponds to TRBD2 (6 bases). This CDR3 contains 13 residues. Germline V lookup: CDR1 SQVTM, CDR2 ANQGSEA. CDR3 sequence reads: CSLRESVTDTQYF. The CDR3 DNA is TGCAGTCTACGGGAGTCGGTCACAGATACGCAGTATTTT.

The genes are TRBV20-1 and TRBJ1-2, with 7 bases identical to TRBD1. Germline CDR1 DFQATT, CDR2 SNEGSKA (reference sequence). The CDR3 covers 13 residues. Trimming took 3 bases from V and 10 from J; bases not matched to a gene: 11. Here the CDR3 DNA reads TGCAGTGCTAGGGCTACAGGGGTTAACGACTACACCTTC. Amino acids: CSARATGVNDYTF.

J is TRBJ2-7 and V is TRBV20-1; tentative D call: TRBD2 (6 bases). V shed 3 bases and J shed 4 bases, with 13 bases lying between them. CDR3 length: 13 amino acids. In germline, CDR1 is DFQATT, CDR2 SNEGSKA (reference sequence). The DNA for the CDR3 is TGCAGTGCTAGGGGGGGTGAAGGGTACGAGCAGTACGTC. It encodes CSARGGEGYEQYV.

The chain is built from TRBV4-1 and TRBJ1-1, with D perhaps TRBD1 (6 bases). Trimming removed 4 bases from V and 4 bases from J, with 16 bases in between. The germline V gene has CDR1 MGHRA and CDR2 YSYEKL. The CDR3 length is 15 residues. CDR3 residues: CASSRSLDSSTEAFF. Written as DNA, the CDR3 is TGCGCCAGCAGCCGGTCCTTGGACAGTTCCACTGAAGCTTTCTTT.

The chain couples TRBV12-5 to TRBJ2-1; D unclear. Per the germline V gene, CDR1 is LGHNT and CDR2 is FRNRAP. V dropped 4 bases and J dropped 7 bases, with 14 bases sitting between them. The CDR3 is made up of 14 amino acids. CDR3 nucleotide sequence: TGTGCTAGTGGTTATGGGAATCTCCGGAATGAGCAGTTCTTC. It translates to CASGYGNLRNEQFF.

The chain links TRBV15 to TRBJ1-5; perhaps TRBD1 as D (5 bases). Trimming took off 0 bases at V and 4 bases at J, with 10 bases between the two ends. The CDR3 contains 15 residues. Looked up from germline, CDR1 is LNHNV and CDR2 is YYDKDF (reference sequence). The CDR3: CATSRDGGPNQPQHF. The CDR3 DNA is TGTGCCACCAGCAGAGATGGGGGTCCAAATCAGCCCCAGCATTTT.

The rearrangement links TRBV29-1 to TRBJ2-7; D possibly matches TRBD1 or TRBD2 (5 bases each). The CDR3 extends over 13 amino acids. The V and J ends lost 7 bases and 0 bases respectively, with 13 bases between them. Germline V lookup: CDR1 SQVTM, CDR2 ANQGSEA. CDR3 in amino acids: CSARDADSYEQYF. The CDR3 nucleotides read TGCAGCGCCCGGGACGCAGACTCCTACGAGCAGTACTTC.

V usage is TRBV20-1 and J usage is TRBJ2-4; either TRBD1 or TRBD2 may supply D (5 bases each). Germline CDR1 and CDR2: DFQATT and SNEGSKA (reference sequence). The CDR3 sequence is 19 residues long. V lost 2 bases to trimming and J lost 0 bases, with 23 bases between them. CDR3 in amino acids: CSARPSGTVTALAKNIQYF. The DNA of the CDR3 is TGCAGTGCTAGACCCTCCGGGACGGTAACTGCCCTAGCCAAAAACATTCAGTACTTC.

V and J are TRBV9 and TRBJ1-2; D is unresolved. The CDR3 is 15 residues long. Deletions cut 3 bases from V and 4 bases from J, with 16 bases between. The V gene's germline CDR1 is SGDLS and CDR2 YYNGEE. The CDR3 coding sequence is TGTGCCAGCAGCGGGAGAGATGGGAATATCTATGGCTACACCTTC. Its translation: CASSGRDGNIYGYTF.

The rearrangement joins TRBV11-2 to TRBJ2-7; D possibly corresponds to TRBD1 (6 bases). V gave up 1 base and J gave up 2 bases, with 9 bases separating them. Per germline, CDR1 SGHAT and CDR2 FQNNGV. The CDR3 runs to 14 residues. CDR3 in DNA: TGTGCCAGCAGCTTAGGGGACAACGCCTACGAGCAGTACTTC. Translating it yields CASSLGDNAYEQYF.

The chain links TRBV28 to TRBJ2-5; D gene ambiguous. The germline V gene encodes CDR1 MDHEN and CDR2 SYDVKM. This CDR3 has 14 residues. V was shortened by 5 bases and J by 5 bases, with 15 bases between the two germline ends. The CDR3 DNA is TGTGCCAGCAGTCCTCGACTCTTTTCGGAGACCCAGTACTTC. Protein sequence: CASSPRLFSETQYF.

V gene TRBV6-1 combines with J gene TRBJ2-1; a possible D gene is TRBD1 (6 bases). This CDR3 has 16 amino acids. Germline V gene lookup returns CDR1 MNHNS and CDR2 SASEGT. V was cut by 5 bases and J by 4 bases, with 18 bases left in between. CDR3 bases: TGTGCCAGCAGTCCGGGTGGGGGCGAATCTTACAATGAGCAGTTCTTC. Translation: CASSPGGGESYNEQFF.

This chain joins TRBV28 and TRBJ1-5; D uncertain. Germline loops: CDR1 MDHEN, CDR2 SYDVKM. CDR3 length equals 17 residues. V shed 3 bases and J shed 2 bases, with 17 bases lying between them. The CDR3 nucleotides are TGTGCCAGCAGTTTTTCCCCCCTAGGTTTTGGCAATCAGCCCCAGCATTTT. Protein product: CASSFSPLGFGNQPQHF.

This chain joins TRBV28 and TRBJ1-1; D is possibly TRBD1 (6 bases). This CDR3 has 12 residues. Germline loops: CDR1 MDHEN, CDR2 SYDVKM. V lost 2 bases and J 8 bases, leaving 9 bases between the germline ends. The CDR3: CASSLKGVEAFF. The CDR3 DNA reads as TGTGCCAGCAGTTTAAAGGGGGTGGAAGCTTTCTTT.